Following are 27 T cell receptor beta chains from one sample sequenced in a study of identical twins. Using its own MiXCR run on the 5' RACE reads, TCRdb lists one record per CDR3 protein. The table records some 730,000 distinct CDR3 sequences, 18% of them present only once. These same records also appear under a second study, on T cells expressing NK-cell markers.

The source material was PBMCs. The receptors shown here come from a woman younger than 35 in good health.

This clonotype turned up a few times. The CDR3 DNA reads as TGCGCCAGCAGCTTCCAGCGGGATTGTTACGAGCAGTACTTC. Translating it yields CASSFQRDCYEQYF. The chain combines TRBV5-1 with TRBJ2-7; 7 positions match TRBD2. There are 14 residues in the CDR3. The ends lost 2 bases at V and 4 bases at J; junction bases unmatched: 6. Germline assignment: CDR1 SGHRS and CDR2 YFSETQ.

The V call is TRBV6-5, the J call TRBJ1-3; D remains ambiguous. The CDR3 is 14 amino acids. The germline gives CDR1 MNHEY, CDR2 SVGAGI. Trimming removed 3 bases from V and 2 bases from J, with 8 bases in between. This CDR3 is CASSYGGTGNTIYF. For the CDR3, the DNA is TGTGCCAGCAGTTATGGAGGGACTGGAAACACCATATATTTT.

This clonotype was seen only a few times. This chain joins TRBV6-1 and TRBJ2-2; maybe TRBD2 (7 bases). V lost 11 bases and J 2 bases, leaving 18 bases between the germline ends. CDR3 length: 15 residues. Germline CDR1 is MNHNS and CDR2 is SASEGT. The CDR3 bases are TGTGCCGTGGGGAGGGGGGGCCTCAACACCGGGGAGCTGTTTTTT. This encodes CAVGRGGLNTGELFF.

This chain links TRBV14 with TRBJ1-1; D not certain. Trimming shortened V by 1 base and J by 9 bases, and 6 bases separated the two germline ends. Germline CDR1 reads SGHDN; CDR2 reads FVKESK. The CDR3 totals 11 residues. DNA of the CDR3: TGTGCCAGCAGCCAAGGTCATAAAGCTTTCTTT. Its protein is CASSQGHKAFF.

V and J are TRBV6-5 and TRBJ2-6, with 10 positions matching TRBD1. Per germline, CDR1 MNHEY and CDR2 SVGAGI. The CDR3 runs 19 residues. After removal of 0 bases from V and 2 bases from J, the junction contained 7 bases not matched to a gene. In nucleotides, the CDR3 is TGTGCCAGCAGTTACTCGATGGGACAGGGGTACCCTGGGGCCAACGTCCTGACTTTC. Translating it yields CASSYSMGQGYPGANVLTF.

The V gene is TRBV10-3, the J gene TRBJ2-7; possibly TRBD1 for D (6 bases). Germline loops: CDR1 ENHRY, CDR2 SYGVKD. The CDR3 length is 16 residues. V was trimmed by 5 bases and J by 0 bases, leaving 17 bases between them. In DNA, the CDR3 is TGTGCCATCAGTAGTAATAAGAGGACAGTCTCCTACGAGCAGTACTTC. Translation: CAISSNKRTVSYEQYF.

This clonotype was recorded a few times. The V and J genes are TRBV3-1 and TRBJ2-1, with D maybe TRBD2 (5 bases). Germline lookup yields CDR1 LGHDT and CDR2 YNNKEL (reference sequence). This CDR3 region has 15 residues. The germline V and J ends were trimmed by 0 bases and 9 bases, with 15 bases remaining between them. CDR3 DNA sequence: TGTGCCAGCAGCCAAGAAGGAGGTAGCGTTGGTGAGCAGTTCTTC. This gives the protein CASSQEGGSVGEQFF.

This clonotype was seen only a few times. J is TRBJ2-1 and V is TRBV20-1; D is perhaps TRBD2 (6 bases). CDR1 and CDR2 (germline): DFQATT, SNEGSKA (reference sequence). This CDR3 is built from 14 residues. The V end lost 6 bases, the J end lost 1 base, and 13 bases lay between the germline ends. CDR3 loop: CSAPVAESYNEQFF. CDR3 in DNA: TGCAGTGCCCCCGTAGCGGAATCCTACAATGAGCAGTTCTTC.

The chain carries TRBV6-5 and TRBJ2-2; the D gene is possibly TRBD1 (6 bases). Germline V gene lookup returns CDR1 MNHEY and CDR2 SVGAGI. This CDR3 comprises 15 residues. Trimming stripped 4 bases from V and 7 bases from J, with 16 bases between. The CDR3 region is CASSLGHDVIGELFF. CDR3 DNA sequence: TGTGCCAGCAGTTTGGGACATGACGTGATCGGGGAGCTGTTTTTT.

V is TRBV30 and J is TRBJ1-2, with D uncertain. The CDR3 contains 11 residues. V was shortened by 2 bases and J by 6 bases, with 7 bases between the two germline ends. Per the germline V gene, CDR1 is GTSNPN and CDR2 is SVGIG (reference sequence). This CDR3 is CAWSMDDGYTF. In DNA, the CDR3 is TGTGCCTGGAGTATGGACGATGGCTACACCTTC. Looking up the rest from reference TRBV30 and TRBJ1-2 gives the full variable domain: SQTIHQWPATLVQPVGSPLSLECTVEGTSNPNLYWYRQAAGRGLQLLFYSVGIGQISSEVPQNLSASRPQDRQFILSSKKLLLSDSGFYLCAWSMDDGYTFGSGTRLTVV.

This clonotype showed up many times. The gene calls are TRBV7-2 and TRBJ2-2, with TRBD2 identical over 7 bases. V dropped 2 bases and J dropped 6; count of bases not matched to a gene: 6. The CDR3 is 15 amino acids. The germline gives CDR1 SGHTA, CDR2 FQGNSA. The CDR3, as DNA: TGTGCCAGCAGCTTAATGGGACTATTTTCCGGGGAGCTGTTTTTT. Translating gives CASSLMGLFSGELFF.

Only one count was recorded for this clonotype. The gene calls are TRBV11-2 and TRBJ2-7; 9 positions match TRBD1. Germline CDR1 is SGHAT and CDR2 is FQNNGV. The CDR3 is made up of 15 amino acids. J was trimmed by 6 bases and V by 5 bases; bases with no gene match: 11. CDR3: CASSPEQGAYFEQYF. In nucleotides, the CDR3 is TGTGCCAGCAGCCCCGAACAGGGGGCTTACTTCGAGCAGTACTTC.

This clonotype was seen more than once but under ten times. The chain employs TRBV27 and TRBJ2-1; 10 bases line up with TRBD1. Trimming at V came to 7 bases and at J to 4 bases, leaving 7 bases not matched to a gene. Germline CDR1 reads MNHEY; CDR2 reads SMNVEV (reference sequence). The CDR3 is 15 amino acids. The CDR3 is CASTVRTGGYNEQFF. As DNA, the CDR3 is TGTGCCAGCACCGTACGGACAGGGGGGTACAATGAGCAGTTCTTC.

This clonotype has just a few counts. V is TRBV19 and J is TRBJ2-3; TRBD1 might be the D (5 bases). Trimming removed 3 bases from V and 6 bases from J, with 10 bases in between. The germline CDR1 and CDR2 sequences are LNHDA and SQIVND (reference sequence). CDR3 length: 13 residues. CDR3 nucleotide sequence: TGTGCCAGTAGTATCTTAGGGGCGGATACGCAGTATTTT. Its translation is CASSILGADTQYF.

The sample holds many counts of this clonotype. The rearrangement uses TRBV10-1 and TRBJ2-5, with D possibly being TRBD2 (6 bases). Looked up from germline, CDR1 is WNHNN and CDR2 is SYGVQD (reference sequence). The V gene lost 6 bases and the J gene lost 5 bases, with 13 bases spanning the gap. The CDR3 contains 13 residues. CDR3 protein: CASSRLGSETQYF. DNA for the CDR3: TGCGCCAGCAGCAGACTAGGATCGGAGACCCAGTACTTC.

The genes are TRBV7-8 and TRBJ2-7; D might be TRBD1 (6 bases). CDR1 and CDR2 from the germline V gene are SGHVS and FQNEAQ. V lost 5 bases and J 2 bases, leaving 13 bases between the germline ends. This CDR3 contains 14 residues. CDR3 nucleotides: TGTGCCAGCAGCAGGACAGAGCTAACCTACGAGCAGTACTTC. This gives the protein CASSRTELTYEQYF. The full variable domain, its missing parts supplied by reference TRBV7-8 and TRBJ2-7, is GAGVSQSPRYKVAKRGQDVALRCDPISGHVSLFWYQQALGQGPEFLTYFQNEAQLDKSGLPSDRFFAERPEGSVSTLKIQRTQQEDSAVYLCASSRTELTYEQYFGPGTRLTVT.

This clonotype was seen at least ten times. This chain connects TRBV20-1 to TRBJ2-1; no definite D call. The CDR3 has 14 amino acids. Trimming left V 3 bases short and J 0 bases short, with 9 bases between. The germline V gene has CDR1 DFQATT and CDR2 SNEGSKA (reference sequence). The CDR3 reads CSARWTSSYNEQFF. DNA for the CDR3: TGCAGTGCTAGGTGGACGAGCTCCTACAATGAGCAGTTCTTC.

This clonotype was detected only a few times. This rearrangement joins TRBV20-1 to TRBJ2-3; D is uncertain. The V gene's germline CDR1 is DFQATT and CDR2 SNEGSKA (reference sequence). V was trimmed by 5 bases and J by 2 bases, leaving 5 bases between them. This CDR3 spans 11 amino acids. The CDR3 loop reads CSAPNTDTQYF. In DNA, the CDR3 is TGCAGTGCTCCTAACACAGATACGCAGTATTTT.

This chain links TRBV9 with TRBJ2-3; TRBD2 agrees at 7 bases. CDR1 is SGDLS, CDR2 YYNGEE, per germline. The CDR3 totals 14 residues. Germline trimming cut 4 bases from V and 4 bases from J; bases unmatched to any gene: 6. CDR3: CASSLRGEPDTQYF. The CDR3 DNA is TGTGCCAGCAGCCTACGGGGGGAGCCAGATACGCAGTATTTT.

Of note for this clonotype: Just one base apart from a much larger clone, this may be a read error. V usage is TRBV6-1 and J usage is TRBJ1-1; 7 bases line up with TRBD1. This CDR3 spans 13 amino acids. The germline gives CDR1 MNHNS, CDR2 SASEGT. CDR3 sequence reads: CASSPTGNPEAFF. CDR3 bases: TGTGCCAGCAGTCCGACAGGGAACCCTGAAGCTTTCTTT.

The chain recombines TRBV3-1 with TRBJ2-1; D may be TRBD2 (5 bases). The CDR3 spans 14 residues. In germline, CDR1 is LGHDT, CDR2 YNNKEL (reference sequence). V shed 4 bases and J shed 6 bases, with 13 bases lying between them. The CDR3 region is CASSPYSEGNEQFF. For the CDR3, the DNA is TGTGCCAGCAGCCCTTACTCCGAGGGCAATGAGCAGTTCTTC.

This clonotype was counted only a few times. This chain links TRBV7-9 with TRBJ2-7; 8 bases agree with TRBD1. Germline-derived CDR1 and CDR2 are SEHNR and FQNEAQ (reference sequence). This CDR3 has 15 residues. V shed 3 bases, J shed 4 bases, and the junction held 8 bases outside the gene matches. The chain's CDR3 is CASSFGTGDLYEQYF. The CDR3 coding sequence is TGTGCCAGCAGCTTCGGGACAGGAGACTTATACGAGCAGTACTTC.

The J gene is TRBJ2-1, the V gene TRBV5-1; 9 nucleotides align to TRBD2. This CDR3 is built from 16 residues. Germline V gene lookup returns CDR1 SGHRS and CDR2 YFSETQ. Germline trimming cut 4 bases from V and 6 bases from J; bases unmatched to any gene: 11. For the CDR3, the DNA is TGCGCCAGCAGCCCCTTAGCGGGGGCGGTGACCAATGAGCAGTTCTTC. Residues: CASSPLAGAVTNEQFF.

The chain joins TRBV18 to TRBJ2-1; D possibly corresponds to TRBD2 (6 bases). Germline V CDR1 and CDR2: KGHSH, LQKENI. CDR3 size: 17 residues. The V end was cut by 3 bases, the J end by 0 bases, with 15 bases between. The chain's CDR3 is CASSPREPASSYNEQFF. CDR3 DNA: TGTGCCAGCTCACCTCGGGAGCCAGCAAGCTCCTACAATGAGCAGTTCTTC.

The CDR3 protein is CASSFGGRGGETQYF. CDR3 bases: TGCGCCAGCAGCTTCGGCGGGAGGGGAGGAGAGACCCAGTACTTC. The gene calls are TRBV5-1 and TRBJ2-5; 9 nucleotides agree with TRBD2. Germline CDR1 SGHRS, CDR2 YFSETQ. This CDR3 region has 15 residues. Losses at the gene ends were 2 bases for V and 4 bases for J; bases not matched to a gene: 6.

V and J are TRBV25-1 and TRBJ1-5; D remains ambiguous. CDR3 size: 12 residues. CDR1 is MGHDK and CDR2 is SYGVNS in the germline V gene. Trimming cost V 0 bases and J 6 bases, with 3 bases left between them. The CDR3 nucleotides are TGTGCCAGCAGTGAATATGGTCAGCCCCAGCATTTT. Translating gives CASSEYGQPQHF. The full variable domain, completed using reference TRBV25-1 and TRBJ1-5, is EADIYQTPRYLVIGTGKKITLECSQTMGHDKMYWYQQDPGMELHLIHYSYGVNSTEKGDLSSESTVSRIRTEHFPLTLESARPSHTSQYLCASSEYGQPQHFGDGTRLSIL.

The chain links TRBV10-1 to TRBJ2-1, with D perhaps TRBD1 or TRBD2 (5 bases each). This CDR3 is 15 amino acids long. The V and J ends lost 5 bases and 8 bases respectively, with 19 bases between them. Germline V gives CDR1 WNHNN, CDR2 SYGVQD (reference sequence). Here the CDR3 DNA reads TGCGCCAGCAGTTTGGCGGGCGCCCGGGGCGATGAGCAGTTCTTC. Translated: CASSLAGARGDEQFF.